This T cell receptor (beta chain) was found in a study of blood T cells in healthy people across ages. Combining a sample-barcoded 5' primer with a J-beta primer mix, a second PCR ran for about 7 to 12 cycles. Paired-end reads containing CDR3 totaled no fewer than 2.5 million for each sample. TCRdb passed the 5' RACE reads through MiXCR, listing each CDR3 protein once. Among about 750,000 distinct CDR3 sequences listed, roughly 50% were seen once. J gave up 6 bases and V 6 bases, and 8 bases lay outside the gene matches. Germline values: CDR1 SQVTM, CDR2 ANQGSEA. This CDR3 has 13 amino acids. The chain is built from TRBV29-1 and TRBJ2-3, with 8 bases aligning to TRBD1. What was sequenced was blood. The TCR originated in a man of 80 years or more in good health. Here the CDR3 reads CSVQQGVTDTQYF. CDR3 DNA sequence: TGCAGCGTGCAACAGGGGGTCACGGATACGCAGTATTTT.